This T cell receptor (beta chain) was identified during a study of blood T cell repertoires in COVID-19. About the study: The samples span acute and convalescent COVID-19 from the United States, Italy and Spain. Nucleic acid was either cDNA or gDNA, and it came from T cells, B-cell-depleted T cells, or PBMCs.

V shed 2 bases and J shed 4 bases, with 14 bases lying between them. CDR3 length equals 15 residues. Germline V gene sequence: CDR1 MDHEN, CDR2 SYDVKM. Original analysis: For nucleated cells, counts were estimated from reference gene primer amplification. Data came from immunoSEQ multiplex PCR; TCRdb stores just in-frame clones and leaves some out. That table furnishes V, J and clone size, whereas the DNA furnished D and trimming. The profile shows around 140,000 clones, approximately 84% of them singletons. The rearrangement joins TRBV28 to TRBJ2-5, with D perhaps TRBD2 (5 bases). Sequencing used peripheral blood. This TCR derives from a woman aged 60-70 years with acute or convalescent COVID-19. The CDR3 region is CASSLIMGSSETQYF. The CDR3 bases are TGTGCCAGCAGTTTAATCATGGGGAGTTCAGAGACCCAGTACTTC.